The present T cell receptor beta chain was sequenced within a study of blood T cells in healthy people across ages. A second PCR, run for about 7 to 11 cycles, used a sample-barcoded 5' primer plus a J-beta primer mix. TCRdb reprocessed the 5' RACE reads via MiXCR and lists one record per CDR3 protein. The sample consists of about 930,000 distinct CDR3 sequences, just under 30% of them appearing once. Germline V gene sequence: CDR1 LNHDA, CDR2 SQIVND (reference sequence). V was clipped by 4 bases and J by 7 bases; unmatched bases: 5. The CDR3 totals 13 residues. Study conclusions and caveats: The study lacked donor CMV status, which possibly confounded expanded clonotype changes.

In regard to this clonotype: Its specificity is unknown. A much more abundant neighbour one base away suggests this may be a read error.

This same sample was also part of a study on T cells of mothers and their children. That source reports: Extracted RNA, in its entirety, went into cDNA synthesis at roughly 1.5 ug per 15 ul. Barcodes for each sample and 2-4 random nucleotides were added by the M1S primer used in the second PCR. Over 8.5 million reads per mother and about 3 million per child were obtained.

The receptor was isolated from a woman in her forties in good health. The gene calls are TRBV19 and TRBJ1-2, with 8 bases aligning to TRBD1. Sequenced sample: blood. CDR3 nucleotides: TGTGCCAGTAGTACCACAGGGGGGAGTGGCTACACCTTC. This gives the protein CASSTTGGSGYTF.